Following are 27 T cell receptor beta chains from one sample sequenced in a study of shared clonotypes between healthy human individuals (dated by TCRdb to the early 2020s). The library relied on the immunoSEQ multiplex PCR assay. The source is immuneACCESS, and TCRdb retained only in-frame sequences with V and J called. Part of the clones is not carried over; for the studies checked, unresolved V genes explain less than half of this, and the remainder is unexplained. For this sample there are about 990,000 clones; approximately 80% appear just once. The ten most abundant clones make up 0.6% to 0.75% of the sample. Sequencing was carried out using memory CD4+ T cells from PBMCs. The sample's cell subset or site label, in plain terms: CD45RA-negative fraction. These TCRs come from a man aged 18 to 30 in good health. Some clones in this sample may be carry-over from other donors' samples.

V and J are TRBV5-1 and TRBJ1-2; the D is unclear. The germline CDR1 and CDR2 sequences are SGHRS and YFSETQ. The CDR3 contains 15 residues. Trimming pared 0 bases from V and 6 bases from J, leaving 15 bases between. DNA for the CDR3: TGCGCCAGCAGCTTGGAAATCGGGCGCGGTCATGGCTACACCTTC. Translation gives CASSLEIGRGHGYTF. The complete variable domain, with remaining parts taken from reference TRBV5-1 and TRBJ1-2, reads KAGVTQTPRYLIKTRGQQVTLSCSPISGHRSVSWYQQTPGQGLQFLFEYFSETQRNKGNFPGRFSGRQFSNSRSEMNVSTLELGDSALYLCASSLEIGRGHGYTFGSGTRLTVV.

This clone was recorded at least ten times. The identical CDR3 is also encoded by other nucleotide sequences in the sample. This chain connects TRBV27 to TRBJ1-5; tentatively, D is TRBD1 (5 bases). The CDR3 runs to 13 residues. Germline CDR1 MNHEY, CDR2 SMNVEV (reference sequence). V lost 5 bases to trimming and J lost 7 bases, with 12 bases between them. CDR3 DNA: TGTGCCAGCAGTCCGGGGCTTTTGCAGCCCCAGCATTTT. It specifies CASSPGLLQPQHF.

The CDR3 DNA follows: TGTGCCAGCAGCCACCGGGACCAACGAAACAATGAGCAGTTCTTC. Its translation: CASSHRDQRNNEQFF. The chain links TRBV5-4 to TRBJ2-1; D tentatively reads TRBD1 or TRBD2 (5 bases each). Germline V gene data show CDR1 as SGHNT and CDR2 as YYREEE (reference sequence). CDR3 length: 15 residues. V lost 4 bases to trimming and J lost 5 bases, with 16 bases between them.

Turning to this clone: Other DNA sequences of this sample code for an identical CDR3. V usage is TRBV2 and J usage is TRBJ1-5; 10 bases match TRBD1. From germline, CDR1 is SNHLY and CDR2 FYNNEI. V trimming: 3 bases; J trimming: 4 bases; junction bases outside the gene matches: 0. This CDR3 is 14 amino acids long. CDR3: CASSEDRGNQPQHF. CDR3 nucleotide sequence: TGTGCCAGCAGTGAGGACAGGGGGAATCAGCCCCAGCATTTT.

This chain joins TRBV5-1 and TRBJ2-1; D perhaps matches TRBD2 (6 bases). Trimming cost V 4 bases and J 4 bases, with 12 bases left between them. The CDR3 is 14 residues long. Germline CDR1 and CDR2: SGHRS and YFSETQ. CDR3 nucleotide sequence: TGCGCCAGCAGCGGGGGGACTGTATACAATGAGCAGTTCTTC. As protein: CASSGGTVYNEQFF.

The rearrangement joins TRBV28 to TRBJ1-2, with D possibly being TRBD1 (5 bases). CDR3 length equals 15 residues. Germline CDR1 reads MDHEN; CDR2 reads SYDVKM. V shed 1 base and J shed 3 bases, with 12 bases lying between them. CDR3 in amino acids: CASSLYQGLHYGYTF. CDR3 nucleotide sequence: TGTGCCAGCAGTTTATACCAGGGACTCCACTATGGCTACACCTTC.

The chain is built from TRBV4-3 and TRBJ1-5; D remains ambiguous. Per the germline V gene, CDR1 is LGHNA and CDR2 is YSLEER. The V and J ends lost 3 bases and 4 bases respectively, with 7 bases between them. The length of the CDR3 is 13 residues. The CDR3 sequence is CASSQDANQPQHF. CDR3 nucleotide sequence: TGCGCCAGCAGCCAGGACGCTAATCAGCCCCAGCATTTT.

In this sample, this clone turned up a few times. The chain carries TRBV7-3 and TRBJ2-1; possible D gene TRBD1, 5 bases. Germline CDR1 is SGHTA and CDR2 is FQGTGA. This CDR3 has 14 residues. Trimming stripped 5 bases from V and 1 base from J, with 9 bases between. CDR3: CASSLGQSYNEQFF. The CDR3 DNA follows: TGTGCCAGCAGCCTCGGACAATCCTACAATGAGCAGTTCTTC.

The V and J genes are TRBV7-2 and TRBJ2-7, with D tentatively TRBD1 or TRBD2 (6 bases each). V was shortened by 6 bases and J by 6 bases, with 18 bases between the two germline ends. The germline V gene encodes CDR1 SGHTA and CDR2 FQGNSA. This CDR3 region has 14 residues. The CDR3 spells CASSLTWGAGEQYF. The CDR3 DNA reads as TGTGCCAGCAGTCTAACGTGGGGGGCGGGCGAGCAGTACTTC.

This clone was seen just once. This chain connects TRBV11-3 to TRBJ2-1; D gene ambiguous. Trimming pared 6 bases from V and 6 bases from J, leaving 15 bases between. The germline V gene has CDR1 SGHNT and CDR2 YENEEA. There are 14 residues in the CDR3. CDR3 bases: TGTGCCAGCAGTCTAGGCGCGGTGTTCAATGAGCAGTTCTTC. It specifies CASSLGAVFNEQFF.

V and J are TRBV9 and TRBJ2-3, with no clear D. The ends were cut back, 0 bases at V and 0 bases at J, with 14 bases in the middle. This CDR3 is built from 17 residues. The germline V gene encodes CDR1 SGDLS and CDR2 YYNGEE. CDR3 in amino acids: CASSVVPRTTSTDTQYF. CDR3 nucleotide sequence: TGTGCCAGCAGCGTAGTCCCCAGAACTACTAGCACAGATACGCAGTATTTT. The entire variable domain, with the rest obtained from reference TRBV9 and TRBJ2-3, is as follows: DSGVTQTPKHLITATGQRVTLRCSPRSGDLSVYWYQQSLDQGLQFLIQYYNGEERAKGNILERFSAQQFPDLHSELNLSSLELGDSALYFCASSVVPRTTSTDTQYFGPGTRLTVL.

This clone has a handful of counts. The V gene is TRBV18, the J gene TRBJ2-5; a possible D gene is TRBD2 (5 bases). Trimming shortened V by 6 bases and J by 3 bases, and 11 bases separated the two germline ends. Germline values: CDR1 KGHSH, CDR2 LQKENI. The CDR3 consists of 13 residues. This CDR3 reads CASSWTREETQYF. As DNA, the CDR3 is TGTGCCAGCTCTTGGACGCGGGAAGAGACCCAGTACTTC.

V is TRBV5-1 and J is TRBJ1-3; 9 nucleotides align to TRBD1. Germline V gives CDR1 SGHRS, CDR2 YFSETQ. V shed 10 bases and J 0 bases; nucleotides not matched to a gene: 14. The CDR3 length is 17 residues. CDR3 in DNA: TGCGCCCTACGGACAGGGGAAATCGGTCTCTCTGGAAACACCATATATTTT. As protein: CALRTGEIGLSGNTIYF.

J is TRBJ2-3 and V is TRBV5-4; 10 bases map to TRBD2. V was clipped by 5 bases and J by 2 bases; unmatched bases: 5. This CDR3 comprises 15 residues. Germline V gives CDR1 SGHNT, CDR2 YYREEE (reference sequence). This CDR3 reads CASRRAGGPTDTQYF. The CDR3 DNA sequence: TGTGCCAGCAGAAGAGCGGGAGGGCCCACAGATACGCAGTATTTT.

The chain is built from TRBV9 and TRBJ2-3, with 12 bases lining up with TRBD1. The trim removed 4 bases at V and 5 bases at J, leaving 11 bases unmatched. Germline lookup yields CDR1 SGDLS and CDR2 YYNGEE. The CDR3 has 17 amino acids. CDR3 DNA sequence: TGTGCCAGCAGCCCAGTCTTCGGGACAGGGGGCAAAGATACGCAGTATTTT. This sequence encodes CASSPVFGTGGKDTQYF.

This rearrangement joins TRBV5-1 to TRBJ2-7, with D perhaps matching TRBD1 or TRBD2 (6 bases each). V lost 4 bases, J lost 1 base, and 15 bases lay in between. CDR3 length: 15 amino acids. Germline values: CDR1 SGHRS, CDR2 YFSETQ. The CDR3 reads CASSRGSGQSYEQYF. The CDR3 DNA reads as TGCGCCAGCAGCCGGGGGTCCGGACAGTCCTACGAGCAGTACTTC.

This clone was found once. V usage is TRBV28 and J usage is TRBJ1-2; possibly TRBD1 for D (5 bases). V lost 3 bases to trimming and J lost 8 bases, with 16 bases between them. CDR1 and CDR2 (germline): MDHEN, SYDVKM. The CDR3 is made up of 14 amino acids. CDR3 nucleotide sequence: TGTGCCAGCAGTTTCGGGGGAGTCTACTGGGGCTACACCTTC. Protein sequence: CASSFGGVYWGYTF.

As DNA, the CDR3 is TGTGCCAGCGGCAAGAGTAGCGGGAGCTATGAGCAGTTCTTC. Translated, it gives CASGKSSGSYEQFF. The chain couples TRBV7-9 to TRBJ2-1; 9 positions match TRBD2. The germline V gene has CDR1 SEHNR and CDR2 FQNEAQ (reference sequence). J was trimmed by 8 bases and V by 8 bases; bases with no gene match: 10. This CDR3 has 14 residues.

V and J are TRBV11-2 and TRBJ2-3, with D possibly called TRBD1 or TRBD2 (5 bases each). Germline-derived CDR1 and CDR2 are SGHAT and FQNNGV. Between the trimmed V and J ends, which lost 5 bases and 4 bases, there was a span of 16 bases. The CDR3 is made up of 15 amino acids. The CDR3 is CASSRDPSQSDTQYF. Written as DNA, the CDR3 is TGTGCCAGCAGCCGGGACCCGAGTCAGTCAGATACGCAGTATTTT.

This sequence joins TRBV30 and TRBJ2-7, with no clear D. Germline V gene lookup returns CDR1 GTSNPN and CDR2 SVGIG (reference sequence). Trimming removed 1 base at V and 6 bases at J, with 7 bases between. The CDR3 sequence is 11 residues long. The CDR3 region has the DNA TGTGCCTGGAGTGACGCGAGCGAGCAGTACTTC. Encoded protein: CAWSDASEQYF.

This clone was recorded at least ten times. This chain connects TRBV7-9 to TRBJ1-3; D not certain. This CDR3 comprises 18 residues. Trimming stripped 4 bases from V and 3 bases from J, with 22 bases between. Germline CDR1 and CDR2: SEHNR and FQNEAQ (reference sequence). DNA of the CDR3: TGTGCCAGCAGCTCCGGCTATTTCTCGGCCCCCGGTGGAAACACCATATATTTT. It encodes CASSSGYFSAPGGNTIYF.

The J gene is TRBJ2-7, the V gene TRBV28; 7 bases line up with TRBD1. The germline gives CDR1 MDHEN, CDR2 SYDVKM. The V and J ends lost 3 bases and 4 bases, in that order; junction bases with no gene match: 9. This CDR3 spans 15 amino acids. This CDR3 reads CASSFRPRGWYEQYF. CDR3 coding DNA: TGTGCCAGCAGTTTTCGTCCCAGGGGGTGGTACGAGCAGTACTTC.

Points on this clone: The sample carries other DNA sequences with the same CDR3. The DNA for the CDR3 is TGTGCCAGCAGCTTGGGGACTAGCGGGTCCTACGAGCAGTACTTC. Protein product: CASSLGTSGSYEQYF. V gene TRBV7-3 combines with J gene TRBJ2-7; TRBD2 matches at 12 bases. The CDR3 consists of 15 residues. CDR1 and CDR2 from the germline V gene are SGHTA and FQGTGA. V lost 3 bases to trimming and J lost 1 base; unmatched junction nucleotides: 1.

The chain carries TRBV11-2 and TRBJ2-7; the D gene is possibly TRBD1 (5 bases). The ends were cut back, 2 bases at V and 3 bases at J, with 11 bases in the middle. The CDR3 is 14 amino acids. From germline, CDR1 is SGHAT and CDR2 FQNNGV. The CDR3 loop is CASSLNQGNYEQYF. CDR3 sequence (DNA): TGTGCCAGCAGCTTAAACCAGGGCAACTACGAGCAGTACTTC.

The chain employs TRBV5-6 and TRBJ2-7, with 14 bases aligning to TRBD2. Germline trimming cut 3 bases from V and 2 bases from J; bases unmatched to any gene: 1. Germline-derived CDR1 and CDR2 are SGHDT and YYEEEE. The CDR3 spans 15 residues. The CDR3 spells CASSWGLAGAYEQYF. The CDR3 DNA reads as TGTGCCAGCAGCTGGGGACTAGCGGGAGCCTACGAGCAGTACTTC.

As to this clone: This may stem from a read error, because a much larger clone lies one nucleotide away. The same CDR3 is also encoded by other DNA sequences in this sample. This chain joins TRBV5-4 and TRBJ1-1; the D gene is possibly TRBD1 (6 bases). CDR3 length: 14 amino acids. Germline V gene lookup returns CDR1 SGHNT and CDR2 YYREEE (reference sequence). This CDR3 reads CASSPGRRDTEAFF. As DNA, the CDR3 is TGTGCCAGCAGCCCGGGACGGAGGGACACTGAAGCCTTCTTT.

J is TRBJ2-7 and V is TRBV29-1; D is possibly TRBD1 (6 bases). Trimming took 5 bases from V and 0 from J, leaving 14 bases between them. Germline lookup yields CDR1 SQVTM and CDR2 ANQGSEA. The CDR3 is 14 residues long. CDR3 DNA: TGCAGCGTTCTGATCGCGGACAGCTCCTACGAGCAGTACTTC. Translation: CSVLIADSSYEQYF.